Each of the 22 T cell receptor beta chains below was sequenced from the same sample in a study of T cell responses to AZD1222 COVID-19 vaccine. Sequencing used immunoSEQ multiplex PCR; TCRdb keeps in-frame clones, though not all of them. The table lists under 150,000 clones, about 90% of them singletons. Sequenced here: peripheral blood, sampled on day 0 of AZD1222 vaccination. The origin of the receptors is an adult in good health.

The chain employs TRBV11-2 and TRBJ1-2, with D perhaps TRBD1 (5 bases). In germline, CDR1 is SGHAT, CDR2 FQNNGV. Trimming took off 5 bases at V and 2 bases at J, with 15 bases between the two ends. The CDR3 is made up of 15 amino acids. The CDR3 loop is CASSHTEGWNYGYTF. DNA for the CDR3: TGTGCCAGCAGCCACACGGAGGGGTGGAACTATGGCTACACCTTC.

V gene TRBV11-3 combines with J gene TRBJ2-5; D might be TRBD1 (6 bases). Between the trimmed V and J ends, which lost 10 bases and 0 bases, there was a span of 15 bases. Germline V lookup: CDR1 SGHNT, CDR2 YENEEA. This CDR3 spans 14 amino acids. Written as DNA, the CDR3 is TGTGCCACCCAGGGGAGAAGGTACCAAGAGACCCAGTACTTC. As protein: CATQGRRYQETQYF. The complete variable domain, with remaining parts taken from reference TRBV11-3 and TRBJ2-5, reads EAGVVQSPRYKIIEKKQPVAFWCNPISGHNTLYWYLQNLGQGPELLIRYENEEAVDDSQLPKDRFSAERLKGVDSTLKIQPAELGDSAVYLCATQGRRYQETQYFGPGTRLLVL.

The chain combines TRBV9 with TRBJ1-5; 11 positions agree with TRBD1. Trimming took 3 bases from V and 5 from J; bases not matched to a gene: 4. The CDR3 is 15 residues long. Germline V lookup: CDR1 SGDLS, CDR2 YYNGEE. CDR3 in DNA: TGTGCCAGCAGCGAGGGACAGGGGGGACATCAGCCCCAGCATTTT. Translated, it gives CASSEGQGGHQPQHF.

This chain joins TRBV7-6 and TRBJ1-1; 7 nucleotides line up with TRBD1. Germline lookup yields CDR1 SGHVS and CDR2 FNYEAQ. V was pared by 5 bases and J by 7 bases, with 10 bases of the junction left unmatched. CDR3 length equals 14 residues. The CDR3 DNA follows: TGTGCCAGCAGCATGCCGCGGGACAGCCGTGAAGCTTTCTTT. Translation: CASSMPRDSREAFF. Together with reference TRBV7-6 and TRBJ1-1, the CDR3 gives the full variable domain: GAGVSQSPRYKVTKRGQDVALRCDPISGHVSLYWYRQALGQGPEFLTYFNYEAQQDKSGLPNDRFSAERPEGSISTLTIQRTEQRDSAMYRCASSMPRDSREAFFGQGTRLTVV.

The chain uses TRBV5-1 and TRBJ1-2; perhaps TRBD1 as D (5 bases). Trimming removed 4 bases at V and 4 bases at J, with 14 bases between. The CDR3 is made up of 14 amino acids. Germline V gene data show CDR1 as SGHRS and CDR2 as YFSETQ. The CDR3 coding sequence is TGCGCCAGCAGCCAAGGGACGGGAACCTATGGCTACACCTTC. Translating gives CASSQGTGTYGYTF.

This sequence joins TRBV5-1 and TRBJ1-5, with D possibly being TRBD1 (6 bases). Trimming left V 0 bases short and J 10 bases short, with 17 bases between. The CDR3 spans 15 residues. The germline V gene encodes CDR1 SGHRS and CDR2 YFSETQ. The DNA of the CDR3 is TGCGCCAGCAGCTTGGGGGTACAGGGCTCTTCACCCCAGCATTTT. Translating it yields CASSLGVQGSSPQHF.

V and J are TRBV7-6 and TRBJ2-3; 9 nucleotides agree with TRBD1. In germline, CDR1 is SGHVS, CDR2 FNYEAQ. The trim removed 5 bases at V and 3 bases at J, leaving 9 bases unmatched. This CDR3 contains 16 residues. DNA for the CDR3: TGTGCCAGCAGCGGCCTACAGGGGGCGGTGACAGATACGCAGTATTTT. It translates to CASSGLQGAVTDTQYF.

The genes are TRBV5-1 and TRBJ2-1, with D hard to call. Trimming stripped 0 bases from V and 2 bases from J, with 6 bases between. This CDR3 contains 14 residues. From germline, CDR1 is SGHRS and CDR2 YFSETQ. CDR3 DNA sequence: TGCGCCAGCAGCTTGGTCCAGGCCTACAATGAGCAGTTCTTC. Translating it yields CASSLVQAYNEQFF. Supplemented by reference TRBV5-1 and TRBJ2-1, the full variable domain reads KAGVTQTPRYLIKTRGQQVTLSCSPISGHRSVSWYQQTPGQGLQFLFEYFSETQRNKGNFPGRFSGRQFSNSRSEMNVSTLELGDSALYLCASSLVQAYNEQFFGPGTRLTVL.

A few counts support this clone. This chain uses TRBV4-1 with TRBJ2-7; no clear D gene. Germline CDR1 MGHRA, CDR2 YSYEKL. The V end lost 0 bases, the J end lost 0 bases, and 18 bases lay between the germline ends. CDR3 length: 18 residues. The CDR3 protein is CASSQDPEIQLSSYEQYF. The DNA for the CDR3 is TGCGCCAGCAGCCAAGATCCCGAAATACAGTTAAGCTCCTACGAGCAGTACTTC.

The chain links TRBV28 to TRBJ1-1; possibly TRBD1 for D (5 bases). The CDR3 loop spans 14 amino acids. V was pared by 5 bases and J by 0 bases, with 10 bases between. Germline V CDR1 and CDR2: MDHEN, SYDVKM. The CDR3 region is CASSDGHLNTEAFF. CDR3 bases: TGTGCCAGCAGTGATGGACATTTGAACACTGAAGCTTTCTTT.

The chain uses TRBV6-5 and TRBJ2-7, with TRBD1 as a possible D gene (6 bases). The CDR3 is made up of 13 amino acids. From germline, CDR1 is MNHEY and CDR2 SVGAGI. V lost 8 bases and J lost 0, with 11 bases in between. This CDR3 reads CASGGHYSYEQYF. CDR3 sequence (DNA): TGTGCCAGCGGGGGACACTACTCCTACGAGCAGTACTTC.

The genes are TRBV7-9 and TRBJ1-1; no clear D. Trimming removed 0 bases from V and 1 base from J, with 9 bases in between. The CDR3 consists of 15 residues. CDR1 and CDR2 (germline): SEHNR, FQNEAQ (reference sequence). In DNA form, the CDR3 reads TGTGCCAGCAGCTTAGCGCTAGGAGAGAACACTGAAGCTTTCTTT. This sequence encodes CASSLALGENTEAFF.

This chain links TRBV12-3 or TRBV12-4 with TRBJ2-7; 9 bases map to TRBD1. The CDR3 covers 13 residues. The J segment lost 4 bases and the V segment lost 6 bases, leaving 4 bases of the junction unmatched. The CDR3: CASRPTGGYEQYF. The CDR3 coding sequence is TGTGCCAGCAGACCGACAGGGGGGTACGAGCAGTACTTC.

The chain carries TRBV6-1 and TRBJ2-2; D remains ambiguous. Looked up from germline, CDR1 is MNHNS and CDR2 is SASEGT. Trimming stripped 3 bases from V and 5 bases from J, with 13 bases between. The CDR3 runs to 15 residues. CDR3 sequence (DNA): TGTGCCAGCAGTGATCAGCCAGAGGTGACCGGGGAGCTGTTTTTT. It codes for CASSDQPEVTGELFF.

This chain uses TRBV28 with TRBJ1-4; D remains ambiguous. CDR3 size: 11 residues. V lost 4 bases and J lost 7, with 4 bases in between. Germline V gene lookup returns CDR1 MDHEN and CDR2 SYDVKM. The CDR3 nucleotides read TGTGCCAGCAGTTCGATTGAAAAACTGTTTTTT. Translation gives CASSSIEKLFF. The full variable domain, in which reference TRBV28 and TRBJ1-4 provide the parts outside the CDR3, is DVKVTQSSRYLVKRTGEKVFLECVQDMDHENMFWYRQDPGLGLRLIYFSYDVKMKEKGDIPEGYSVSREKKERFSLILESASTNQTSMYLCASSSIEKLFFGSGTQLSVL.

CDR3 protein: CASSQWGANEKLFF. Written as DNA, the CDR3 is TGTGCCAGCAGTCAGTGGGGGGCTAATGAAAAACTGTTTTTT. The chain carries TRBV6-2 or TRBV6-3 and TRBJ1-4; TRBD1 is a possible D gene (5 bases). The CDR3 is 14 amino acids. The V and J ends lost 5 bases and 3 bases respectively, with 10 bases between them. Germline V gene sequence: CDR1 MNHEY, CDR2 SVGEGT.

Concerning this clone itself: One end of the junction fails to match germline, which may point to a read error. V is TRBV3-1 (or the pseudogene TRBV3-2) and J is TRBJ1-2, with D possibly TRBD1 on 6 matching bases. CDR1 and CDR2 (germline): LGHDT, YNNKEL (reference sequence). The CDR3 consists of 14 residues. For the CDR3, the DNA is TGTGCCAGCAGCCAACCCGGACAGCCCTATGGCTATACCTTC. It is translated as CASSQPGQPYGYTF.

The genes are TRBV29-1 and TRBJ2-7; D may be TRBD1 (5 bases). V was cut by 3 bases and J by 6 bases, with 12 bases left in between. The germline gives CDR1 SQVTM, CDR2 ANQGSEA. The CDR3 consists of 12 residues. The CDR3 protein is CSVEGQNIEQYF. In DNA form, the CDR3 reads TGCAGCGTTGAGGGGCAGAACATCGAGCAGTACTTC.

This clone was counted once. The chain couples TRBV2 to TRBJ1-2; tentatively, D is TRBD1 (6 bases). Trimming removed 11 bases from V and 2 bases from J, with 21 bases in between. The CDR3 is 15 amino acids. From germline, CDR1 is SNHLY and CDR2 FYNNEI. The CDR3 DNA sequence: TGTGCCGGCCGGGACACCGGGGCTGTAAACTATGGCTACACCTTC. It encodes CAGRDTGAVNYGYTF.

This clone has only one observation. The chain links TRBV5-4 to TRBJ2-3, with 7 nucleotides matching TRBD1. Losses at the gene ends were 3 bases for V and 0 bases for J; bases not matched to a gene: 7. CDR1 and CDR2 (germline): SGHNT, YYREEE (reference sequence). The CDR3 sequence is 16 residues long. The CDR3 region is CASSWSRDSSTDTQYF. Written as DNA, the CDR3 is TGTGCCAGCAGCTGGTCCCGGGACAGTAGCACAGATACGCAGTATTTT.

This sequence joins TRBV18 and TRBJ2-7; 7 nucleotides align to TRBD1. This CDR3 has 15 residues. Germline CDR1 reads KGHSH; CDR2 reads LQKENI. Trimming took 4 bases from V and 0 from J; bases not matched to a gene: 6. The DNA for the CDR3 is TGTGCCAGCTCACGTGGACAGGAGAGCTCCTACGAGCAGTACTTC. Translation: CASSRGQESSYEQYF.

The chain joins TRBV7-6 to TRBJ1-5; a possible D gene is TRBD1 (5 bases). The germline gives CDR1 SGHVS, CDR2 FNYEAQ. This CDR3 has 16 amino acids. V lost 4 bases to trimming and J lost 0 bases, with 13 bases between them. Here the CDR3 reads CASSSDPGYSNQPQHF. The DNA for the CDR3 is TGTGCCAGCAGCTCCGATCCAGGGTATAGCAATCAGCCCCAGCATTTT.